The sample holds many counts of the clone carrying this TCR beta chain. Its matching antigen is unknown. The cDNA had a unique molecular identifier and a template-switch universal primer site. TCRdb used MiXCR to reprocess the 5' RACE reads, holding one entry per CDR3 protein. The sample has a few hundred thousand distinct CDR3 sequences; about 8% are singletons. These data belong to a study of identical twins. Germline CDR1 reads SEHNR; CDR2 reads FQNEAQ (reference sequence). The V gene lost 5 bases and the J gene lost 0 bases, with 13 bases spanning the gap. CDR3 size: 15 residues. Study outcomes and limitations: Carriage of fewer insertions was seen in abundant cord blood beta clonotypes, whereas memory repertoires showed none. Invariant cells of the MAIT and iNKT types might have partly distorted the zero-insertion analyses. Cross-sectional statistical analysis, not tracking of the same donors, underpinned the conclusions.

The sample was also reused in another study, on yellow fever vaccine responses in identical twins.

The TCR comes from a woman younger than 35 in good health. Material: CD8+ T cells sorted from blood. The rearrangement joins TRBV7-9 to TRBJ1-1, with D tentatively TRBD1 (6 bases). CDR3 nucleotides: TGTGCCAGCAGCCACGGCCGGGACATGAACACTGAAGCTTTCTTT. This translates into CASSHGRDMNTEAFF.